Below, 32 T cell receptor beta chains from the same sample are listed, as sequenced in a study of identical twins (dated by TCRdb to 2016 to 2017). Library preparation used 5' RACE. TCRdb records Illumina HiSeq 2000 as the sequencer. TCRdb's own reprocessing of the public reads used fastp at Q25 and MiXCR and kept productive beta chains. Here each entry gathers all rows of one CDR3 protein and keeps the most common genes and DNA. The sample includes roughly 470,000 distinct CDR3 sequences, with roughly 13% observed a single time. Of the sample, around 0.98% is held by the ten largest clones. The same data also contributed to another study, on yellow fever vaccine responses in identical twins.

Sequencing was carried out using CD4+ T cells sorted from blood. All receptors derive from a woman aged 18-35 years in good health.

This sequence joins TRBV10-3 and TRBJ2-3; D uncertain. The CDR3 consists of 13 residues. V was clipped by 0 bases and J by 1 base, with 2 bases between them. From germline, CDR1 is ENHRY and CDR2 SYGVKD. CDR3 amino acids: CAISESRTDTQYF. The CDR3 region has the DNA TGTGCCATCAGTGAGTCACGCACAGATACGCAGTATTTT.

This clonotype has only a few counts. The chain uses TRBV16 and TRBJ2-7; 9 nucleotides agree with TRBD1. Germline CDR1 is KGHSY and CDR2 is FQNENV. The ends lost 2 bases at V and 1 base at J; junction bases unmatched: 3. The CDR3 runs to 15 residues. The CDR3 DNA reads TGTGCCAGCAGCCAAAGGGACAGGGAGTCCTACGAGCAGTACTTC. As protein: CASSQRDRESYEQYF.

The chain recombines TRBV29-1 with TRBJ2-6; D is uncertain. The germline V gene has CDR1 SQVTM and CDR2 ANQGSEA. The CDR3 is 16 residues long. Trimming shortened V by 0 bases and J by 1 base, and 10 bases separated the two germline ends. Written as DNA, the CDR3 is TGCAGCGTTGAAGAAAGGATAACTTCTGGGGCCAACGTCCTGACTTTC. Its protein product is CSVEERITSGANVLTF.

The sample holds a few counts of this clonotype. V gene TRBV9 combines with J gene TRBJ1-6; D call uncertain. The CDR3 has 12 amino acids. CDR1 is SGDLS and CDR2 is YYNGEE in the germline V gene. V lost 0 bases, J lost 7 bases, and 2 bases lay in between. The CDR3 is CASSVVNSPLHF. CDR3 coding DNA: TGTGCCAGCAGCGTAGTGAATTCACCCCTCCACTTT.

This sequence joins TRBV19 and TRBJ1-1, with D unclear. V lost 4 bases and J 4 bases, leaving 10 bases between the germline ends. From germline, CDR1 is LNHDA and CDR2 SQIVND (reference sequence). The CDR3 covers 13 residues. CDR3 sequence reads: CASSTGSGTEAFF. CDR3 nucleotides: TGTGCCAGTAGTACGGGGTCCGGCACTGAAGCTTTCTTT.

This clonotype occurred a few times. This rearrangement joins TRBV24-1 to TRBJ1-5; 11 bases are a match to TRBD1. Germline V gene data show CDR1 as KGHDR and CDR2 as SFDVKD. V lost 5 bases to trimming and J lost 3 bases; unmatched junction nucleotides: 2. This CDR3 region has 15 residues. The CDR3: CATSGGQGVNQPQHF. In DNA form, the CDR3 reads TGTGCCACCAGTGGGGGACAGGGGGTCAATCAGCCCCAGCATTTT.

This clonotype was detected ten times or more. The V gene is TRBV12-3 or TRBV12-4, the J gene TRBJ1-1, with no clear D. The CDR3 contains 15 residues. V was clipped by 5 bases and J by 5 bases, with 18 bases between them. CDR3 sequence reads: CASSNHRQGRTEAFF. The CDR3 coding sequence is TGTGCCAGCAGTAACCATCGACAAGGTAGGACTGAAGCTTTCTTT.

This clonotype occurred a few times. Germline and junction disagree at one end, which may indicate a read error. The CDR3 sequence: CASSLRGGTTDSYNEQFF. The CDR3 DNA reads as TGTGCTAGCAGCTTACGGGGGGGGACCACAGACTCCTACAATGAGCAGTTCTTC. This sequence joins TRBV7-7 and TRBJ2-1; the match to TRBD2 covers 8 bases. The CDR3 is made up of 18 amino acids. Germline loops: CDR1 SSHAT, CDR2 FNYEAQ (reference sequence). The entire variable domain, with the rest obtained from reference TRBV7-7 and TRBJ2-1, is as follows: GAGVSQSPRYKVTKRGQDVTLRCDPISSHATLYWYQQALGQGPEFLTYFNYEAQPDKSGLPSDRFSAERPEGSISTLTIQRTEQRDSAMYRCASSLRGGTTDSYNEQFFGPGTRLTVL.

CDR3 sequence (DNA): TGCAGTGCCCCAATCGCCGGCGGGGCGGGAGGAAGTTTTAATGAGCAGTTCTTC. Its translation is CSAPIAGGAGGSFNEQFF. This sequence joins TRBV20-1 and TRBJ2-1, with TRBD2 identical over 8 bases. The germline CDR1 and CDR2 sequences are DFQATT and SNEGSKA (reference sequence). This CDR3 is 18 amino acids long. J gave up 7 bases and V 6 bases, and 23 bases lay outside the gene matches.

This sequence joins TRBV10-3 and TRBJ2-7; 9 nucleotides match TRBD1. The CDR3 totals 14 residues. Germline assignment: CDR1 ENHRY and CDR2 SYGVKD. Losses at the gene ends were 6 bases for V and 1 base for J; bases not matched to a gene: 4. The CDR3 nucleotides are TGTGCCATCAGGCCCGGGACAGGGTCCTACGAGCAGTACTTC. Its translation is CAIRPGTGSYEQYF.

CDR3 loop: CASSGGQALYQETQYF. Written as DNA, the CDR3 is TGCGCCAGCAGCGGAGGACAGGCCCTGTACCAAGAGACCCAGTACTTC. This chain connects TRBV5-1 to TRBJ2-5, with 7 bases fitting TRBD1. CDR1 is SGHRS and CDR2 is YFSETQ in the germline V gene. J was trimmed by 0 bases and V by 4 bases; bases with no gene match: 9. This CDR3 is built from 16 residues.

In its sample, this clonotype was seen a few times. The chain links TRBV5-1 to TRBJ2-2, with D possibly matching TRBD1 (8 bases). The V end lost 4 bases, the J end lost 7 bases, and 26 bases lay between the germline ends. From germline, CDR1 is SGHRS and CDR2 YFSETQ. The CDR3 extends over 18 amino acids. Written as DNA, the CDR3 is TGCGCCAGCAGCCCGACAGGGGCTAGCGGCCTCAGGGTCGGGGAGCTGTTTTTT. It is translated as CASSPTGASGLRVGELFF.

This chain uses TRBV29-1 with TRBJ2-1; 7 bases fit TRBD2. Germline V gene sequence: CDR1 SQVTM, CDR2 ANQGSEA. J was trimmed by 0 bases and V by 7 bases; bases with no gene match: 6. The CDR3 covers 14 residues. CDR3 in DNA: TGCAGCGCTACACTAGCGAGCTCCTACAATGAGCAGTTCTTC. Translating it yields CSATLASSYNEQFF.

This clonotype has just a few counts. The chain has TRBV11-1 and TRBJ2-4; 10 bases match TRBD2. The germline gives CDR1 SGHAT, CDR2 FQDESV (reference sequence). Trimming at V came to 6 bases and at J to 0 bases, leaving 11 bases not matched to a gene. CDR3 length: 18 amino acids. The CDR3 loop reads CASSTPGLAPLAKNIQYF. In DNA, the CDR3 is TGTGCCAGCAGTACACCGGGACTAGCGCCTCTAGCCAAAAACATTCAGTACTTC.

This clonotype came up many times. The chain links TRBV12-3 or TRBV12-4 to TRBJ2-7; 7 bases are shared with TRBD1. This CDR3 spans 14 amino acids. Unmatched junction bases numbered 8, after V lost 6 bases and J lost 3 bases. The CDR3: CASSRRQGIYEQYF. Here the CDR3 DNA reads TGTGCCAGCAGCCGACGACAGGGAATCTACGAGCAGTACTTC.

This clonotype was counted at least ten times. V gene TRBV20-1 combines with J gene TRBJ2-7; D might be TRBD2 (5 bases). The length of the CDR3 is 12 residues. Germline V CDR1 and CDR2: DFQATT, SNEGSKA (reference sequence). The germline V and J ends were trimmed by 3 bases and 4 bases, with 10 bases remaining between them. Written as DNA, the CDR3 is TGCAGTGCTAGTTTGGGAGATTACGAGCAGTACTTC. It yields the protein CSASLGDYEQYF.

At least ten counts were recorded for this clonotype. The chain combines TRBV15 with TRBJ2-3, with TRBD2 matching over 8 bases. V lost 2 bases to trimming and J lost 0 bases; unmatched junction nucleotides: 10. This CDR3 has 18 residues. Germline loops: CDR1 LNHNV, CDR2 YYDKDF (reference sequence). CDR3 residues: CATSRRPWLAGSTDTQYF. CDR3 in DNA: TGTGCCACCAGCAGAAGACCGTGGCTAGCGGGCAGCACAGATACGCAGTATTTT.

In its sample, this clonotype was seen many times. This chain joins TRBV5-1 and TRBJ1-1; D call uncertain. The CDR3 totals 14 residues. V lost 0 bases and J lost 3, with 9 bases in between. Germline CDR1 SGHRS, CDR2 YFSETQ. CDR3 DNA sequence: TGCGCCAGCAGCTTGGCCTTCAAGGACACTGAAGCTTTCTTT. This encodes CASSLAFKDTEAFF.

There are a few counts of this clonotype. The chain uses TRBV29-1 and TRBJ2-2; 12 bases align to TRBD2. CDR1 is SQVTM, CDR2 ANQGSEA, per germline. V shed 6 bases, J shed 8 bases, and the junction held 7 bases outside the gene matches. The CDR3 sequence is 14 residues long. The CDR3 sequence is CSVRTSGIGGELFF. CDR3 nucleotides: TGCAGCGTCCGGACTAGCGGGATTGGGGGGGAGCTGTTTTTT.

The J gene is TRBJ2-2, the V gene TRBV20-1, with D possibly matching TRBD2 (6 bases). CDR1 and CDR2 (germline): DFQATT, SNEGSKA (reference sequence). V lost 0 bases and J lost 4, with 9 bases in between. CDR3 size: 14 residues. In DNA, the CDR3 is TGCAGTGCTAGAGAGGGGGGATCCACCGGGGAGCTGTTTTTT. This sequence encodes CSAREGGSTGELFF.

This clonotype turned up a few times. V gene TRBV7-8 combines with J gene TRBJ2-1; possible D gene TRBD1, 6 bases. This CDR3 is built from 14 residues. Trimming cost V 4 bases and J 7 bases, with 14 bases left between them. Germline V gene sequence: CDR1 SGHVS, CDR2 FQNEAQ. The CDR3 DNA reads TGTGCCAGCAGCTCCTGGACAGATTTGAATGAGCAGTTCTTC. Translation: CASSSWTDLNEQFF.

This clonotype was observed a few times. This sequence joins TRBV6-5 and TRBJ2-1; TRBD2 matches 8 bases. Germline V gene lookup returns CDR1 MNHEY and CDR2 SVGAGI. With 1 base clipped from V and 8 bases from J, the junction kept 7 bases outside the gene matches. The CDR3 runs 15 residues. The CDR3 DNA is TGTGCCAGCAGTTACTTTCCGGGAGGGGTGGATGAGCAGTTCTTC. Protein sequence: CASSYFPGGVDEQFF.

This clonotype was seen many times. J is TRBJ2-1 and V is TRBV7-2; no firm D call. This CDR3 is 15 amino acids long. Germline CDR1 is SGHTA and CDR2 is FQGNSA. The V and J ends lost 3 bases and 2 bases respectively, with 11 bases between them. The CDR3 here is CASSFDGSPYNEQFF. CDR3 nucleotides: TGTGCCAGCAGCTTTGATGGGTCACCCTACAATGAGCAGTTCTTC.

This clonotype was detected many times. This chain joins TRBV6-5 and TRBJ1-1; 10 nucleotides line up with TRBD1. The germline gives CDR1 MNHEY, CDR2 SVGAGI. The CDR3 has 14 residues. J was trimmed by 6 bases and V by 4 bases; bases with no gene match: 5. This CDR3 is CASSWGQGTAEAFF. The CDR3 nucleotides read TGTGCCAGCAGTTGGGGACAGGGGACAGCTGAAGCTTTCTTT.

This clonotype was found many times. The chain employs TRBV29-1 and TRBJ2-5; unclear D gene. The CDR3 loop spans 12 amino acids. Germline CDR1 is SQVTM and CDR2 is ANQGSEA. Between the trimmed V and J ends, which lost 4 bases and 2 bases, there was a span of 8 bases. CDR3: CSVVWQQETQYF. The CDR3 DNA sequence: TGCAGCGTTGTGTGGCAGCAAGAGACCCAGTACTTC. The variable domain in full, completed from reference TRBV29-1 and TRBJ2-5, reads SAVISQKPSRDICQRGTSLTIQCQVDSQVTMMFWYRQQPGQSLTLIATANQGSEATYESGFVIDKFPISRPNLTFSTLTVSNMSPEDSSIYLCSVVWQQETQYFGPGTRLLVL.

V gene TRBV7-6 combines with J gene TRBJ2-3; D is unclear. V shed 4 bases and J shed 4 bases, with 12 bases lying between them. The CDR3 loop spans 14 amino acids. Germline values: CDR1 SGHVS, CDR2 FNYEAQ. CDR3 amino acids: CASSSTTLPDTQYF. In nucleotides, the CDR3 is TGTGCCAGCAGCTCGACAACCCTCCCAGATACGCAGTATTTT.

This chain joins TRBV11-2 and TRBJ1-3, with a tentative D call TRBD1 (5 bases). The CDR3 totals 16 residues. Trimming took 1 base from V and 0 from J, leaving 10 bases between them. Germline V gene sequence: CDR1 SGHAT, CDR2 FQNNGV. The CDR3 DNA reads TGTGCCAGCAGCTTAGTTGACAGCTTCTCTGGAAACACCATATATTTT. This translates into CASSLVDSFSGNTIYF. The variable domain in full, with the rest retrieved from reference TRBV11-2 and TRBJ1-3, is EAGVAQSPRYKIIEKRQSVAFWCNPISGHATLYWYQQILGQGPKLLIQFQNNGVVDDSQLPKDRFSAERLKGVDSTLKIQPAKLEDSAVYLCASSLVDSFSGNTIYFGEGSWLTVV.

The table lists this clonotype with many counts. V is TRBV20-1 and J is TRBJ2-4; TRBD2 agrees at 8 bases. Germline CDR1 DFQATT, CDR2 SNEGSKA (reference sequence). The V gene end was trimmed by 5 bases and the J gene end by 3 bases; junction bases not matched to a gene: 12. This CDR3 contains 16 residues. The CDR3 DNA reads TGCAGTGCTCAAGTGGCGGGGGGCTCGGACAAAAACATTCAGTACTTC. The encoded protein is CSAQVAGGSDKNIQYF.

The V and J genes are TRBV6-5 and TRBJ2-7; the D gene is possibly TRBD1 (6 bases). The CDR3 extends over 15 amino acids. Germline V gives CDR1 MNHEY, CDR2 SVGAGI. The ends were cut back, 1 base at V and 3 bases at J, with 13 bases in the middle. The CDR3 DNA follows: TGTGCCAGCAGTTACTTACAGGGTACCCACTACGAGCAGTACTTC. The encoded protein is CASSYLQGTHYEQYF.

V usage is TRBV12-3 or TRBV12-4 and J usage is TRBJ1-2, with D possibly being TRBD1 (6 bases). The CDR3 is made up of 13 amino acids. V lost 3 bases, J lost 8 bases, and 13 bases lay in between. The CDR3 loop is CASSFTQGMGYTF. As DNA, the CDR3 is TGTGCCAGCAGTTTTACCCAGGGGATGGGCTACACCTTC.

This clonotype appeared a single time. The rearrangement uses TRBV20-1 and TRBJ2-2, with D possibly being TRBD2 (6 bases). CDR1 is DFQATT and CDR2 is SNEGSKA in the germline V gene (reference sequence). CDR3 length: 15 amino acids. V was cut by 5 bases and J by 0 bases, with 13 bases left in between. The CDR3 here is CSAPSRTTNTGELFF. Written as DNA, the CDR3 is TGCAGTGCTCCCAGTAGGACTACGAACACCGGGGAGCTGTTTTTT.

This clonotype was observed a few times. The rearrangement uses TRBV6-2 or TRBV6-3 and TRBJ2-1; the D gene is possibly TRBD2 (6 bases). Germline CDR1 and CDR2: MNHEY and SVGEGT. With 6 bases removed from V and 1 base from J, the gap between germline ends came to 10 bases. This CDR3 contains 14 residues. The CDR3, as DNA: TGTGCCAGCAGAGGCGGGACTTCCTACAATGAGCAGTTCTTC. Residues: CASRGGTSYNEQFF.